This T cell receptor (beta chain) was profiled in a study of T cells in Graves' hyperthyroidism and ophthalmopathy. The source material, RNA transcripts, was used to amplify TCR beta CDR3 regions. TCR CDR3 regions were first amplified by RT-PCR with HTBI primers. MiXCR, applied by TCRdb to the multiplex PCR reads, yields one record per CDR3 protein. The sample holds about 510,000 distinct CDR3 sequences, about 15% seen once. This clonotype was recorded at least ten times. V shed 0 bases and J shed 7 bases, with 13 bases lying between them. The CDR3 is 14 residues long. CDR1 and CDR2 from the germline V gene are LGHDT and YNNKEL (reference sequence).

The TCR originated in a woman between 35 and 50 years old with Graves' hyperthyroidism. The rearrangement joins TRBV3-1 to TRBJ2-7; D might be TRBD1 or TRBD2, each matching 5 bases. Source material: blood. CDR3 in amino acids: CASSQDLGTREQYF. In DNA, the CDR3 is TGTGCCAGCAGCCAAGATCTAGGGACCAGGGAGCAGTACTTC.